A single sample is the source of the 19 T cell receptor beta chains below, sequenced in a study of human T cells and chemical hapten exposure. A single record per CDR3 protein comes from TCRdb applying MiXCR to the 5' RACE reads. This table holds about 140,000 distinct CDR3 sequences, around 4.4% found once. Unfractionated whole blood was the source of the extracted total RNA. The receptors here all came from a female donor in good health.

In its sample, this clonotype was seen a few times. The J gene is TRBJ2-6, the V gene TRBV19, with no clear D. V shed 5 bases and J shed 0 bases, with 14 bases lying between them. The germline gives CDR1 LNHDA, CDR2 SQIVND (reference sequence). The CDR3 consists of 17 residues. CDR3 amino acids: CASSLGKSLSGANVLTF. CDR3 DNA sequence: TGTGCCAGTAGTCTCGGAAAATCCCTCTCTGGGGCCAACGTCCTGACTTTC.

Notes on this clonotype: One end of the junction does not line up with germline, which may come from a read error. The genes are TRBV3-1 and TRBJ2-5, with no clear D. This CDR3 region has 12 residues. CDR1 and CDR2 from the germline V gene are LGHDT and YNNKEL (reference sequence). CDR3 bases: TGTGCCAGCCGAAACCCGGTTTCAACCCCTCTTTTC. Its protein is CASRNPVSTPLF.

This clonotype was counted at least ten times. V is TRBV20-1 and J is TRBJ1-2; weak D call: TRBD1 (5 bases). Germline CDR1 is DFQATT and CDR2 is SNEGSKA (reference sequence). V lost 6 bases to trimming and J lost 4 bases, with 21 bases between them. This CDR3 comprises 15 residues. CDR3 nucleotide sequence: TGCAGTGCAACCTCCACGCCGGGACGCGTCTATGGCTACACCTTC. Its translation: CSATSTPGRVYGYTF.

The CDR3, as DNA: TGTGCCAGCAGCTTCCAGCCAGGGTTGAATCAGCCCCAGCATTTT. This translates into CASSFQPGLNQPQHF. V is TRBV7-6 and J is TRBJ1-5, with D perhaps TRBD1 (5 bases). CDR1 is SGHVS and CDR2 is FNYEAQ in the germline V gene. Trimming cost V 3 bases and J 4 bases, with 13 bases left between them. The CDR3 has 15 residues.

V usage is TRBV20-1 and J usage is TRBJ1-5; TRBD1 is a possible D gene (5 bases). CDR3 length: 16 residues. Trimming cost V 3 bases and J 0 bases, with 15 bases left between them. Germline V gene lookup returns CDR1 DFQATT and CDR2 SNEGSKA (reference sequence). CDR3: CSAREGRRNSNQPQHF. The CDR3 coding sequence is TGCAGTGCTAGGGAGGGACGGAGGAATAGCAATCAGCCCCAGCATTTT.

This clonotype was recorded many times. This could be a read error, since a much larger clone is one nucleotide away. The genes are TRBV4-2 and TRBJ2-7; TRBD2 matches 7 bases. This CDR3 is built from 14 residues. Germline-derived CDR1 and CDR2 are LGHNA and YNFKEQ. V shed 2 bases and J 2 bases; nucleotides not matched to a gene: 3. Written as DNA, the CDR3 is TGTGCCAGCAGCCAAAGAGGACTAGCCTACGAGCAGTACTTC. Its translation: CASSQRGLAYEQYF.

This clonotype was observed many times. This chain links TRBV7-9 with TRBJ2-4, with D perhaps given as TRBD1 or TRBD2 (5 bases each). The CDR3 is 14 amino acids. Germline V gene sequence: CDR1 SEHNR, CDR2 FQNEAQ (reference sequence). V lost 4 bases, J lost 13 bases, and 20 bases lay in between. CDR3 sequence reads: CASSSPWDETKQYF. DNA for the CDR3: TGTGCCAGCAGCTCCCCTTGGGACGAAACTAAGCAGTACTTC.

This clonotype occurred many times. CDR3 sequence reads: CASSEGPPNSGANVLTF. CDR3 nucleotide sequence: TGTGCCAGCAGTGAAGGACCCCCAAACTCTGGGGCCAACGTCCTGACTTTC. The chain employs TRBV6-1 and TRBJ2-6; D is uncertain. V lost 1 base and J 0 bases, leaving 10 bases between the germline ends. Germline CDR1 reads MNHNS; CDR2 reads SASEGT. The CDR3 runs 17 residues.

Turning to this clonotype: A read error may be the cause here, since a much bigger clone is one base away. The chain is built from TRBV5-1 and TRBJ1-2, with D unclear. The CDR3 is made up of 15 amino acids. Germline CDR1 is SGHRS and CDR2 is YFSETQ. The DNA of the CDR3 is TGCGCCAGCAGCTTGCGCGGAGAAGCTAACTATGGCTGCACCTTC. Its protein product is CASSLRGEANYGCTF.

This clonotype was counted only a few times. The chain uses TRBV9 and TRBJ2-4; possibly TRBD1 or TRBD2 for D (6 bases each). Germline V lookup: CDR1 SGDLS, CDR2 YYNGEE. This CDR3 is built from 14 residues. Trimming cost V 0 bases and J 8 bases, with 12 bases left between them. CDR3 in amino acids: CASSVAGGEDIQYF. DNA for the CDR3: TGTGCCAGCAGCGTAGCCGGGGGCGAGGACATTCAGTACTTC.

This clonotype was counted many times. This CDR3 is CASSLYLRANTEAFF. The CDR3 DNA reads TGTGCCAGCAGTTTATATCTCCGAGCGAACACTGAAGCTTTCTTT. The chain recombines TRBV28 with TRBJ1-1; no definite D call. Germline V CDR1 and CDR2: MDHEN, SYDVKM. The CDR3 spans 15 residues. Trimming shortened V by 1 base and J by 1 base, and 10 bases separated the two germline ends.

This clonotype appeared many times. V and J are TRBV5-1 and TRBJ1-5; no clear D. CDR1 is SGHRS, CDR2 YFSETQ, per germline. V lost 4 bases and J 9 bases, leaving 14 bases between the germline ends. This CDR3 is built from 13 residues. CDR3 region: CASSTDGKRPQHF. The CDR3, as DNA: TGCGCCAGCAGCACGGATGGGAAGAGGCCCCAGCATTTT.

The sample holds many counts of this clonotype. The chain employs TRBV20-1 and TRBJ1-3; TRBD1 aligns across 8 bases. In germline, CDR1 is DFQATT, CDR2 SNEGSKA (reference sequence). CDR3 length: 13 amino acids. V shed 5 bases, J shed 2 bases, and the junction held 2 bases outside the gene matches. CDR3 sequence (DNA): TGCAGTGCTTCGGACAGGGCTGGAAACACCATATATTTT. It translates to CSASDRAGNTIYF.

This clonotype showed up many times. This rearrangement joins TRBV28 to TRBJ2-5; possibly TRBD1 or TRBD2 for D (5 bases each). This CDR3 spans 13 amino acids. Germline assignment: CDR1 MDHEN and CDR2 SYDVKM. The V and J ends lost 6 bases and 5 bases respectively, with 13 bases between them. This CDR3 is CASRSGGVETQYF. The DNA of the CDR3 is TGTGCCAGCAGGAGTGGGGGTGTGGAGACCCAGTACTTC.

This clonotype was counted ten times or more. V usage is TRBV7-9 and J usage is TRBJ2-2; D is perhaps TRBD2 (6 bases). There are 15 residues in the CDR3. The V end lost 4 bases, the J end lost 0 bases, and 9 bases lay between the germline ends. Germline V gene lookup returns CDR1 SEHNR and CDR2 FQNEAQ (reference sequence). CDR3 sequence reads: CASSSAGTNTGELFF. The CDR3 DNA reads as TGTGCCAGCAGCTCGGCGGGGACGAACACCGGGGAGCTGTTTTTT.

This clonotype has a count of ten or more. CDR3 DNA sequence: TGTGCCAGCACCCAAACAGGGAGCACTAATGAAAAACTGTTTTTT. Amino acids: CASTQTGSTNEKLFF. This chain connects TRBV11-2 to TRBJ1-4; possibly TRBD1 for D (6 bases). Germline V lookup: CDR1 SGHAT, CDR2 FQNNGV. Trimming removed 7 bases at V and 2 bases at J, with 14 bases between. This CDR3 has 15 residues.

This clonotype appeared many times. This chain links TRBV20-1 with TRBJ2-2; D unclear. The germline CDR1 and CDR2 sequences are DFQATT and SNEGSKA (reference sequence). Trimming shortened V by 4 bases and J by 2 bases, and 14 bases separated the two germline ends. This CDR3 contains 15 residues. In nucleotides, the CDR3 is TGCAGTGCTAACCAAGGGTGGGGAAACACCGGGGAGCTGTTTTTT. Encoded protein: CSANQGWGNTGELFF.

This clonotype appeared many times. The gene calls are TRBV2 and TRBJ1-1, with 7 bases aligning to TRBD1. Germline V gives CDR1 SNHLY, CDR2 FYNNEI. The length of the CDR3 is 16 residues. With 4 bases clipped from V and 0 bases from J, the junction kept 8 bases outside the gene matches. CDR3 in DNA: TGTGCCAGCAGTGGAGACAGGGCCCTAATGAACACTGAAGCTTTCTTT. Protein product: CASSGDRALMNTEAFF.

This chain joins TRBV5-1 and TRBJ2-1; 10 positions match TRBD2. V gave up 4 bases and J gave up 9 bases; unmatched junction bases: 13. The germline CDR1 and CDR2 sequences are SGHRS and YFSETQ. This CDR3 spans 16 amino acids. CDR3 protein: CASSPPAGGPGSEQFF. CDR3 in DNA: TGCGCCAGCAGCCCACCAGCGGGGGGGCCGGGTAGTGAGCAGTTCTTC.